This T cell receptor beta chain came from a study of T cell changes during pregnancy in multiple sclerosis. Sequencing used immunoSEQ multiplex PCR; TCRdb keeps in-frame clones, though not all of them. Among about 73,000 clones listed, approximately 92% were seen once. The CDR3 runs to 13 residues. V lost 6 bases and J lost 2, with 10 bases in between. Germline values: CDR1 MRHNA, CDR2 SNTAGT. Sequences were derived from peripheral blood, sampled in the third trimester of pregnancy. The clonotype was recovered from a female donor in good health, enrolled as a control in a pregnancy study. The rearrangement links TRBV6-4 to TRBJ2-5; D possibly corresponds to TRBD2 (5 bases). The CDR3 DNA is TGTGCCAGCAGCCGGGGATCTCAAGAGACCCAGTACTTC. Its protein is CASSRGSQETQYF.